These 9 T cell receptor beta chains came from one sample sequenced in a study of blood T cell repertoires in COVID-19. Using immunoSEQ multiplex PCR, the repertoire was profiled, and TCRdb retains in-frame clones only, with some absent. The sample lists roughly 180,000 clones; about 70% were seen once. Material for sequencing was peripheral blood. These receptors all come from a woman between 50 and 59 years old with active or convalescent COVID-19.

About this clone: Mismatch with germline at one junction end may stem from a read error. This rearrangement joins TRBV15 to TRBJ2-5; D is possibly TRBD2 (5 bases). Germline V gene sequence: CDR1 LNHNV, CDR2 YYDKDF (reference sequence). The CDR3 consists of 14 residues. The CDR3 nucleotides read TGTGCCACCAGCAGAATAAACTCGGGCCGGGGTCCGAACTTC. Its protein product is CATSRINSGRGPNF.

This clone was recorded once. This sequence joins TRBV10-1 and TRBJ2-3; D gene unclear. CDR1 is WNHNN and CDR2 is SYGVQD in the germline V gene (reference sequence). The CDR3 extends over 10 amino acids. Deletions cut 7 bases from V and 6 bases from J, with 5 bases between. The DNA for the CDR3 is TGCGCCAGCACCAGGGATACGCAGTATTTT. It is translated as CASTRDTQYF.

The V gene is TRBV7-2, the J gene TRBJ2-7; 10 bases map to TRBD2. Germline V gene sequence: CDR1 SGHTA, CDR2 FQGNSA. This CDR3 has 15 amino acids. V gave up 5 bases and J gave up 4 bases; unmatched junction bases: 8. The CDR3: CASSPSSGSQYEQYF. CDR3 in DNA: TGTGCCAGCAGCCCCTCTAGCGGGAGTCAGTACGAGCAGTACTTC.

The V call is TRBV4-3, the J call TRBJ1-2; D gene ambiguous. The germline V gene encodes CDR1 LGHNA and CDR2 YSLEER. The CDR3 has 16 residues. The V and J ends lost 0 bases and 4 bases respectively, with 15 bases between them. The CDR3 DNA follows: TGCGCCAGCAGCCAAGATCTAGCCTACAAGACCTATGGCTACACCTTC. This sequence encodes CASSQDLAYKTYGYTF.

The V call is TRBV5-1, the J call TRBJ2-7, with 11 bases matching TRBD1. Germline values: CDR1 SGHRS, CDR2 YFSETQ. This CDR3 region has 17 residues. The trim removed 0 bases at V and 4 bases at J, leaving 9 bases unmatched. The CDR3 DNA follows: TGCGCCAGCAGCTTGGATCTCGGGACAGGGGGTCGGTACGAGCAGTACTTC. This codes for CASSLDLGTGGRYEQYF.

This chain links TRBV4-3 with TRBJ2-1; possibly TRBD2 for D (5 bases). The germline gives CDR1 LGHNA, CDR2 YSLEER. V gave up 0 bases and J gave up 0 bases, with 12 bases separating them. The CDR3 consists of 17 residues. The CDR3 sequence: CASSQDRRRSSYNEQFF. The CDR3 DNA sequence: TGCGCCAGCAGCCAAGATAGGAGGCGTAGCTCCTACAATGAGCAGTTCTTC.

The chain couples TRBV7-9 to TRBJ1-4; D unclear. CDR1 and CDR2 from the germline V gene are SEHNR and FQNEAQ (reference sequence). Trimming took 3 bases from V and 4 from J, leaving 12 bases between them. The CDR3 has 15 residues. The CDR3 region has the DNA TGTGCCAGCAGCTTCTATGAGGCCCTTAATGAAAAACTGTTTTTT. Its translation is CASSFYEALNEKLFF.

The genes are TRBV7-9 and TRBJ1-1, with D possibly TRBD1 on 5 matching bases. Trimming took off 5 bases at V and 0 bases at J, with 22 bases between the two ends. The CDR3 is 18 residues long. Looked up from germline, CDR1 is SEHNR and CDR2 is FQNEAQ (reference sequence). CDR3 nucleotide sequence: TGTGCCAGCAGCGGTGGACACGTCTGGGCTCTAATGAACACTGAAGCTTTCTTT. Its translation is CASSGGHVWALMNTEAFF.

This clone was observed a handful of times. The chain links TRBV14 to TRBJ1-2, with D possibly matching TRBD1 (5 bases). The CDR3 is made up of 14 amino acids. CDR1 is SGHDN, CDR2 FVKESK, per germline. Trimming stripped 2 bases from V and 7 bases from J, with 14 bases between. The CDR3: CASSQSRAPGGYTF. The CDR3 nucleotides read TGTGCCAGCAGCCAATCCAGGGCGCCGGGTGGCTACACCTTC.